The 20 T cell receptor beta chains below come from one sample, sequenced in a study of blood T cell repertoires in COVID-19. TCRdb keeps only in-frame clones here, not all; method: immunoSEQ multiplex PCR. The sample includes 250,000 or so clones, roughly nine tenths of them seen just once. Sequencing was performed on peripheral blood. Source of these receptors: a woman in her 40s who had recovered from COVID-19.

This clone was recorded only once. The chain joins TRBV6-5 to TRBJ2-5; no firm D call. Per germline, CDR1 MNHEY and CDR2 SVGAGI. The CDR3 spans 14 residues. The V end lost 6 bases, the J end lost 0 bases, and 11 bases lay between the germline ends. CDR3 loop: CASSPNSHQETQYF. The CDR3 DNA follows: TGTGCCAGCAGCCCGAACAGTCACCAAGAGACCCAGTACTTC.

This chain uses TRBV10-2 with TRBJ1-2; a possible D gene is TRBD1 (6 bases). The CDR3 has 14 residues. Trimming stripped 2 bases from V and 7 bases from J, with 14 bases between. The germline V gene has CDR1 WSHSY and CDR2 SAAADI. The CDR3 bases are TGCGCCAGCAGTGAGAGGTCGGGGACAAGTGGCTACACCTTC. It yields the protein CASSERSGTSGYTF.

This clone has a handful of counts. The chain combines TRBV9 with TRBJ1-6; D is possibly TRBD1 (6 bases). V was cut by 0 bases and J by 6 bases, with 16 bases left in between. The CDR3 runs to 17 residues. CDR1 and CDR2 from the germline V gene are SGDLS and YYNGEE. In nucleotides, the CDR3 is TGTGCCAGCAGCGTAGAAGTTCTGGCAGGGGCTAATTCACCCCTCCACTTT. This translates into CASSVEVLAGANSPLHF.

This clone has only one observation. The V and J genes are TRBV6-5 and TRBJ2-5; D is unresolved. V lost 2 bases to trimming and J lost 2 bases, with 6 bases between them. CDR3 length: 13 residues. Germline CDR1 MNHEY, CDR2 SVGAGI. The CDR3 is CASSYEVQETQYF. For the CDR3, the DNA is TGTGCCAGCAGTTACGAGGTGCAAGAGACCCAGTACTTC.

The chain joins TRBV10-1 to TRBJ1-2, with 7 bases identical to TRBD1. CDR3 length: 12 residues. Germline assignment: CDR1 WNHNN and CDR2 SYGVQD (reference sequence). V trimming: 9 bases; J trimming: 4 bases; junction bases outside the gene matches: 5. The DNA for the CDR3 is TGCGCCAGTGAACAGGGGACCTATGGCTACACCTTC. Translating it yields CASEQGTYGYTF.

The rearrangement uses TRBV5-4 and TRBJ1-5, with 8 bases lining up with TRBD1. The CDR3 covers 14 residues. The J segment lost 7 bases and the V segment lost 0 bases, leaving 3 bases of the junction unmatched. The V gene's germline CDR1 is SGHNT and CDR2 YYREEE (reference sequence). CDR3 nucleotides: TGTGCCAGCAGCTTGGACAGGGGGGACCAGCCCCAGCATTTT. Amino acid sequence: CASSLDRGDQPQHF.

A single count supports this clone. The J gene is TRBJ2-5, the V gene TRBV11-2, with a weak D call TRBD1 (6 bases). CDR3 length: 16 residues. The germline V gene encodes CDR1 SGHAT and CDR2 FQNNGV. Trimming pared 5 bases from V and 4 bases from J, leaving 20 bases between. The CDR3 loop reads CASSHHRESLGETQYF. CDR3 DNA sequence: TGTGCCAGCAGCCACCACAGGGAATCCTTGGGAGAGACCCAGTACTTC.

This chain connects TRBV6-6 to TRBJ2-3; weak D call: TRBD1 (5 bases). In germline, CDR1 is MNHNY, CDR2 SVGAGI (reference sequence). This CDR3 spans 15 amino acids. V dropped 0 bases and J dropped 4 bases, with 11 bases sitting between them. The CDR3: CASSYSQGSADTQYF. For the CDR3, the DNA is TGTGCCAGCAGTTACTCGCAGGGATCGGCAGATACGCAGTATTTT.

The chain is built from TRBV9 and TRBJ2-3; no reliable D call. Trimming stripped 0 bases from V and 3 bases from J, with 8 bases between. CDR3 size: 14 residues. Germline V gives CDR1 SGDLS, CDR2 YYNGEE. In nucleotides, the CDR3 is TGTGCCAGCAGCGTAGGATACGCGACAGATACGCAGTATTTT. Translated, it gives CASSVGYATDTQYF.

The V call is TRBV3-1 (or the pseudogene TRBV3-2), the J call TRBJ2-7; weak D call: TRBD1 (6 bases). CDR3 length: 16 amino acids. V lost 4 bases and J 3 bases, leaving 19 bases between the germline ends. In germline, CDR1 is LGHDT, CDR2 YNNKEL (reference sequence). The CDR3 DNA follows: TGTGCCAGCAGCCCAGTAGGCGACAGGCCCATCTACGAGCAGTACTTC. This gives the protein CASSPVGDRPIYEQYF.

This chain connects TRBV7-2 to TRBJ2-7; D uncertain. V lost 5 bases and J lost 6, with 8 bases in between. Per the germline V gene, CDR1 is SGHTA and CDR2 is FQGNSA. The CDR3 contains 11 residues. The CDR3 DNA reads as TGTGCCAGCAGCGCGAGCGCCGAGCAGTACTTC. It yields the protein CASSASAEQYF. Complete variable domain (other parts from reference TRBV7-2 and TRBJ2-7): GAGVSQSPSNKVTEKGKDVELRCDPISGHTALYWYRQSLGQGLEFLIYFQGNSAPDKSGLPSDRFSAERTGGSVSTLTIQRTQQEDSAVYLCASSASAEQYFGPGTRLTVT.

The chain has TRBV18 and TRBJ1-2, with 7 nucleotides matching TRBD1. The CDR3 length is 16 residues. The germline gives CDR1 KGHSH, CDR2 LQKENI. V lost 0 bases, J lost 2 bases, and 6 bases stayed unmatched. The CDR3 sequence: CASSPPLGQDNYGYTF. The CDR3 coding sequence is TGTGCCAGCTCACCACCGTTAGGACAGGACAACTATGGCTACACCTTC.

The count of this clone is one. This chain uses TRBV27 with TRBJ1-1, with 7 positions matching TRBD1. V lost 0 bases to trimming and J lost 11 bases; unmatched junction nucleotides: 12. This CDR3 spans 15 amino acids. Germline assignment: CDR1 MNHEY and CDR2 SMNVEV (reference sequence). As DNA, the CDR3 is TGTGCCAGCAGTTTATCCGCGACAGGGAAGGAGAAGGCTTTCTTT. Translated, it gives CASSLSATGKEKAFF.

V and J are TRBV4-2 and TRBJ2-7; the match to TRBD2 covers 9 bases. The CDR3 consists of 17 residues. Trimming at V came to 4 bases and at J to 0 bases, leaving 10 bases not matched to a gene. In germline, CDR1 is LGHNA, CDR2 YNFKEQ. CDR3 residues: CASSREMTSGNSYEQYF. CDR3 bases: TGTGCCAGCAGCCGAGAAATGACTAGCGGAAACTCCTACGAGCAGTACTTC.

The rearrangement uses TRBV7-2 and TRBJ2-7, with D perhaps TRBD2 (7 bases). V shed 5 bases and J shed 5 bases, with 28 bases lying between them. Germline values: CDR1 SGHTA, CDR2 FQGNSA. This CDR3 spans 18 amino acids. In DNA form, the CDR3 reads TGTGCCAGCAGCCCACGAGAAGGGGGGAGGGTTCCGATAAACGAGCAGTACTTC. Its protein product is CASSPREGGRVPINEQYF.

This chain joins TRBV27 and TRBJ1-2, with 9 nucleotides matching TRBD1. Per the germline V gene, CDR1 is MNHEY and CDR2 is SMNVEV (reference sequence). J was trimmed by 4 bases and V by 8 bases; bases with no gene match: 5. CDR3 size: 13 residues. The CDR3 sequence is CASGTGYGYGYTF. DNA of the CDR3: TGTGCCAGCGGGACAGGGTATGGCTATGGCTACACCTTC.

V usage is TRBV9 and J usage is TRBJ1-1, with 8 bases that match TRBD1. CDR1 is SGDLS, CDR2 YYNGEE, per germline. The CDR3 extends over 14 amino acids. The V gene end was trimmed by 3 bases and the J gene end by 1 base; junction bases not matched to a gene: 2. CDR3 in amino acids: CASSGQGSNTEAFF. In nucleotides, the CDR3 is TGTGCCAGCAGCGGACAGGGGTCGAACACTGAAGCTTTCTTT.

This clone was seen a single time. V is TRBV6-1 and J is TRBJ1-2, with 9 bases fitting TRBD1. The CDR3 consists of 15 residues. V trimming: 2 bases; J trimming: 4 bases; junction bases outside the gene matches: 5. CDR1 MNHNS and CDR2 SASEGT come from the germline V gene. The CDR3 sequence: CASSERDRESYGYTF. The CDR3 DNA sequence: TGTGCCAGCAGTGAAAGGGACAGGGAGAGCTATGGCTACACCTTC.

The genes are TRBV7-2 and TRBJ2-1, with D tentatively TRBD1 (7 bases). V was shortened by 4 bases and J by 1 base, with 14 bases between the two germline ends. CDR3 length: 16 residues. Looked up from germline, CDR1 is SGHTA and CDR2 is FQGNSA. The CDR3 bases are TGTGCCAGCAGCTCCGGAGGGGGCCCTTCCTACAATGAGCAGTTCTTC. It yields the protein CASSSGGGPSYNEQFF.

This sequence joins TRBV7-8 and TRBJ2-1; possibly TRBD1 for D (6 bases). Germline V CDR1 and CDR2: SGHVS, FQNEAQ. This CDR3 region has 13 residues. Trimming left V 4 bases short and J 10 bases short, with 14 bases between. Here the CDR3 DNA reads TGTGCCAGCAGCTCACAGGGAATTGGGGAGCAGTTCTTC. Its protein is CASSSQGIGEQFF.